This T cell receptor beta chain is drawn from a study of blood T cell repertoires in COVID-19. Repertoires were generated with immunoSEQ multiplex PCR, while TCRdb's copy carries only in-frame clones and drops some. The sample carries 330,000 or so clones, about 90% recorded once. V lost 6 bases, J lost 11 bases, and 16 bases lay in between. In germline, CDR1 is SEHNR, CDR2 FQNEAQ (reference sequence). The CDR3 loop spans 12 amino acids. The chain recombines TRBV7-9 with TRBJ1-1; D not certain. The clonotype comes from a man aged 25-45 years who had recovered from COVID-19. The specimen was PBMCs or T cells enriched from blood (not recorded which). The CDR3 bases are TGTGCCAGCAGGGAGGTGATTTCGAGTGCTTTCTTT. Translation gives CASREVISSAFF.